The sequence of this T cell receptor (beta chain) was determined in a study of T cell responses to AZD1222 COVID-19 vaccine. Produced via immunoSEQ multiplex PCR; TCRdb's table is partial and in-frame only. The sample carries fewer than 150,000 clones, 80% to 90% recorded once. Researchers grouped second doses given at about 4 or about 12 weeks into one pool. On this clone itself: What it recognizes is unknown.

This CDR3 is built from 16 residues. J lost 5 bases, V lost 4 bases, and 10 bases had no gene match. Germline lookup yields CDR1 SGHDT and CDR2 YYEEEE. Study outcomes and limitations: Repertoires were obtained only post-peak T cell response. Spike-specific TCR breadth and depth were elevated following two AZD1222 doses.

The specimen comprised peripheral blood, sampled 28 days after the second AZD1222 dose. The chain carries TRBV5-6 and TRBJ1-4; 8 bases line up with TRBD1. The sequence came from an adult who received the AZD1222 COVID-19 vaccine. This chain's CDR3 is CASSITQGARNEKLFF. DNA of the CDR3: TGTGCCAGCAGCATAACTCAGGGGGCAAGGAATGAAAAACTGTTTTTT.